These 20 T cell receptor beta chains share one sample of origin, sequenced in a study of regulatory T cells in long-lasting Graves disease. Researchers made TCR beta libraries by using iRepertoire HTBI primers and running Arm-PCR on CDR3 regions. TCRdb fed the multiplex PCR reads into MiXCR, producing one record per CDR3 protein. The data contain some 460,000 distinct CDR3 sequences, about a sixth of them seen just once; the ten biggest clones take up more than 10%. Noted time point: newly diagnosed GD, antithyroid drugs for less than 3 months. From RNA extracted from PBMCs, the TCR library was made. This sample was shared with a second study, whose subject was T cells in Graves' hyperthyroidism and ophthalmopathy.

Specimen: peripheral blood mononuclear cells (PBMCs), collected at new diagnosis, from a patient treated with antithyroid drugs. Receptor source: a man aged 35-49 years with Graves disease.

This clonotype showed up many times. The chain has TRBV5-1 and TRBJ2-2, with D unresolved. CDR3 length: 17 amino acids. V lost 0 bases to trimming and J lost 3 bases, with 15 bases between them. CDR1 is SGHRS, CDR2 YFSETQ, per germline. CDR3 sequence: CASSLAGPEKYTGELFF. CDR3 DNA sequence: TGCGCCAGCAGCTTGGCCGGACCGGAAAAGTACACCGGGGAGCTGTTTTTT.

The chain uses TRBV14 and TRBJ1-2; D ambiguous. CDR3 length equals 17 residues. Trimming pared 1 base from V and 3 bases from J, leaving 18 bases between. CDR1 is SGHDN and CDR2 is FVKESK in the germline V gene. CDR3 residues: CASSQGTTFYPDYGYTF. The CDR3 nucleotides read TGTGCCAGCAGCCAAGGGACCACATTCTACCCGGACTATGGCTACACCTTC.

This clonotype was seen at least ten times. The J gene is TRBJ2-7, the V gene TRBV20-1; perhaps TRBD1 as D (6 bases). Trimming stripped 0 bases from V and 3 bases from J, with 15 bases between. CDR1 and CDR2 (germline): DFQATT, SNEGSKA (reference sequence). CDR3 length equals 15 residues. In DNA form, the CDR3 reads TGCAGTGCTAGAGATCGTAGACAGGACGTCTACGAGCAGTACTTC. Protein: CSARDRRQDVYEQYF.

Ten or more counts support this clonotype. The chain employs TRBV28 and TRBJ2-7; D might be TRBD1 (5 bases). From germline, CDR1 is MDHEN and CDR2 SYDVKM. The CDR3 extends over 15 amino acids. The V gene lost 3 bases and the J gene lost 3 bases, with 15 bases spanning the gap. CDR3 in DNA: TGTGCCAGCAGTTTGGGGCAGGGCCCAAACTACGAGCAGTACTTC. Its translation: CASSLGQGPNYEQYF.

This clonotype was counted at least ten times. The chain combines TRBV20-1 with TRBJ2-1; 8 nucleotides agree with TRBD2. CDR1 DFQATT and CDR2 SNEGSKA come from the germline V gene (reference sequence). The CDR3 length is 16 residues. V lost 6 bases, J lost 6 bases, and 16 bases stayed unmatched. The CDR3 DNA reads as TGCAGTGCGAGTAGTTTACGGGAGGGGGAGGCCAATGAGCAGTTCTTC. As protein: CSASSLREGEANEQFF.

The chain combines TRBV15 with TRBJ2-7, with D maybe TRBD2 (5 bases). The germline V gene encodes CDR1 LNHNV and CDR2 YYDKDF (reference sequence). V was clipped by 1 base and J by 3 bases, with 10 bases between them. The CDR3 spans 14 residues. CDR3 sequence (DNA): TGTGCCACCAGCAGAGCGGGATCTCTCTACGAGCAGTACTTC. Its translation is CATSRAGSLYEQYF.

This clonotype occurred many times. The rearrangement uses TRBV28 and TRBJ2-3; D is unresolved. V dropped 4 bases and J dropped 7 bases, with 9 bases sitting between them. Germline V gives CDR1 MDHEN, CDR2 SYDVKM. This CDR3 is 12 amino acids long. The DNA of the CDR3 is TGTGCCAGCAGTTCTGGGATGAATACGCAGTATTTT. This encodes CASSSGMNTQYF.

This clonotype was picked up many times. This chain joins TRBV27 and TRBJ2-1; D perhaps matches TRBD1 (5 bases). This CDR3 region has 14 residues. CDR1 and CDR2 from the germline V gene are MNHEY and SMNVEV (reference sequence). Trimming took off 5 bases at V and 7 bases at J, with 15 bases between the two ends. The CDR3: CASSAQGQQNEQFF. The CDR3 region has the DNA TGTGCCAGCAGTGCACAAGGACAACAGAATGAGCAGTTCTTC.

This clonotype was seen repeatedly, ten times or more. This sequence joins TRBV11-2 and TRBJ1-1; D gene uncertain. Trimming pared 5 bases from V and 7 bases from J, leaving 14 bases between. The CDR3 totals 13 residues. Germline values: CDR1 SGHAT, CDR2 FQNNGV. This CDR3 is CASSVGGKGEAFF. The CDR3 region has the DNA TGTGCCAGCAGCGTGGGAGGGAAAGGTGAAGCTTTCTTT.

The sample holds a few counts of this clonotype. The chain uses TRBV27 and TRBJ2-2; no clear D gene. The ends were cut back, 2 bases at V and 5 bases at J, with 12 bases in the middle. This CDR3 has 15 residues. The germline gives CDR1 MNHEY, CDR2 SMNVEV (reference sequence). The CDR3 here is CASSLLSQWTGELFF. CDR3 sequence (DNA): TGTGCCAGCAGTTTACTCAGTCAGTGGACCGGGGAGCTGTTTTTT.

This clonotype came up many times. The chain combines TRBV18 with TRBJ2-2; unclear D gene. Trimming cost V 6 bases and J 1 base, with 6 bases left between them. Germline CDR1 is KGHSH and CDR2 is LQKENI. The CDR3 runs to 13 residues. CDR3 bases: TGTGCCAGCTCGAACGGGAACACCGGGGAGCTGTTTTTT. Translated, it gives CASSNGNTGELFF.

At least ten counts were recorded for this clonotype. The chain links TRBV20-1 to TRBJ1-1, with D possibly matching TRBD1 (5 bases). V was cut by 5 bases and J by 1 base, with 14 bases left in between. Germline V lookup: CDR1 DFQATT, CDR2 SNEGSKA (reference sequence). The CDR3 loop spans 14 amino acids. This CDR3 is CSARAGHTNTEAFF. CDR3 DNA sequence: TGCAGTGCTCGGGCAGGACATACGAACACTGAAGCTTTCTTT.

This clonotype has ten or more counts. The chain carries TRBV3-1 and TRBJ2-7, with D possibly being TRBD2 (6 bases). Trimming left V 4 bases short and J 2 bases short, with 15 bases between. Germline lookup yields CDR1 LGHDT and CDR2 YNNKEL (reference sequence). The CDR3 runs 15 residues. CDR3 residues: CASSRDWTQTYEQYF. Written as DNA, the CDR3 is TGTGCCAGCAGCCGGGACTGGACTCAGACCTACGAGCAGTACTTC.

CDR3 nucleotides: TGTGCCAGTAGTAAGGGCAGCGGTTACGAGCAGTACTTC. Its protein product is CASSKGSGYEQYF. The chain is built from TRBV19 and TRBJ2-7; D is possibly TRBD2 (5 bases). Trimming stripped 4 bases from V and 4 bases from J, with 11 bases between. The germline V gene encodes CDR1 LNHDA and CDR2 SQIVND (reference sequence). The CDR3 has 13 residues.

This clonotype was seen at least ten times. This chain joins TRBV5-1 and TRBJ2-1, with 12 nucleotides matching TRBD1. Trimming cost V 3 bases and J 7 bases; bases outside gene matches: 2. The CDR3 totals 14 residues. Germline V gene data show CDR1 as SGHRS and CDR2 as YFSETQ. CDR3 amino acids: CASSWGQGANEQFF. The CDR3 coding sequence is TGCGCCAGCAGCTGGGGACAGGGGGCGAATGAGCAGTTCTTC.

This clonotype was seen many times. The rearrangement uses TRBV28 and TRBJ2-5, with a possible D match to TRBD2 (5 bases). The germline gives CDR1 MDHEN, CDR2 SYDVKM. The CDR3 length is 16 residues. V was shortened by 6 bases and J by 5 bases, with 22 bases between the two germline ends. In DNA form, the CDR3 reads TGTGCCAGCAGCCTGATTTGGGAGAGAAAGTGGGAGACCCAGTACTTC. Translating it yields CASSLIWERKWETQYF.

Ten or more counts support this clonotype. The gene calls are TRBV3-1 and TRBJ2-1; no reliable D call. CDR1 and CDR2 (germline): LGHDT, YNNKEL (reference sequence). CDR3 length: 15 amino acids. The V end was cut by 2 bases, the J end by 9 bases, with 17 bases between. CDR3 loop: CASSQPSQERVEQFF. The CDR3 nucleotides are TGTGCCAGCAGCCAACCCAGCCAGGAAAGGGTTGAGCAGTTCTTC.

This clonotype was seen many times. The chain combines TRBV19 with TRBJ2-7; 9 positions match TRBD1. CDR1 and CDR2 (germline): LNHDA, SQIVND (reference sequence). Losses at the gene ends were 4 bases for V and 2 bases for J; bases not matched to a gene: 6. This CDR3 contains 15 residues. The CDR3 bases are TGTGCCAGTAGTACGCGACAGGGGGGGACCTACGAGCAGTACTTC. Protein product: CASSTRQGGTYEQYF.

This clonotype has a handful of counts. The rearrangement uses TRBV13 and TRBJ2-7, with TRBD2 matching over 10 bases. This CDR3 region has 16 residues. V lost 0 bases and J lost 0; bases outside the gene matches: 2. Germline CDR1 and CDR2: PRHDT and FYEKMQ (reference sequence). The CDR3 is CASSLGPSGSSYEQYF. The CDR3 DNA is TGTGCCAGCAGCTTAGGCCCTAGCGGGAGCTCCTACGAGCAGTACTTC.

The genes are TRBV5-1 and TRBJ2-1; 8 bases are a match to TRBD2. CDR1 is SGHRS and CDR2 is YFSETQ in the germline V gene. V dropped 4 bases and J dropped 8; count of bases not matched to a gene: 14. This CDR3 spans 16 amino acids. CDR3 residues: CASSTTPGGGRYEQFF. The CDR3 DNA reads TGCGCCAGCAGCACTACCCCCGGCGGGGGGCGCTATGAGCAGTTCTTC.